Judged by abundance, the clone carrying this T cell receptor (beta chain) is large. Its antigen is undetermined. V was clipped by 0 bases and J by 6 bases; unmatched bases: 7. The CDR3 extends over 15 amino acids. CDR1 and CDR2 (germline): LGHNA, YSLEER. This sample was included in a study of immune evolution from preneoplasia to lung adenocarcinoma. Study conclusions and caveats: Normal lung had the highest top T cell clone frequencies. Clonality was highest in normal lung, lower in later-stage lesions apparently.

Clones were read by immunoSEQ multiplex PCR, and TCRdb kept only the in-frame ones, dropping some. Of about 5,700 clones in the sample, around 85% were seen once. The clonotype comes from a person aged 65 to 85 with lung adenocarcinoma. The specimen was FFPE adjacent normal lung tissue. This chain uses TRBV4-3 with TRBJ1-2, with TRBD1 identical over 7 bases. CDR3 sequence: CASSQDTGVWNGYTF. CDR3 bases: TGCGCCAGCAGCCAAGATACAGGGGTTTGGAATGGCTACACCTTC.